Below, 20 T cell receptor beta chains from the same sample are listed, as sequenced in a study of tumor-infiltrating lymphocytes in oesophageal squamous cell carcinoma. TCRdb recomputed calls from the PCR reads with MiXCR, one row per CDR3 protein. The sample consists of 9,500 or so distinct CDR3 sequences, roughly 58% of them appearing once. The material sequenced was esophageal tumor tissue. These receptors all stem from a female donor with esophageal squamous cell carcinoma.

The J gene is TRBJ2-4, the V gene TRBV7-6; the D call may be TRBD1 or TRBD2 (6 bases each). With the DNA end fitting TRBJ2-5 better, the J assignment may be wrong. This CDR3 has 14 residues. The germline V gene encodes CDR1 SGHVS and CDR2 FNYEAQ. CDR3 region: CASRTQGAGETQYF. Written as DNA, the CDR3 is TGTGCCAGCAGAACACAGGGTGCGGGGGAGACCCAGTACTTC.

This clonotype was detected many times. The conserved closing phenylalanine or tryptophan is absent in this CDR3, likely reflecting a read error. The DNA is left out, because the CDR3 cannot be placed on it with certainty; the CDR3 is given as TCRdb lists it. The genes are TRBV11-2 and TRBJ2-6; the listed D gene, TRBD1, was not tested against the DNA. The germline CDR1 and CDR2 sequences are SGHAT and FQNNGV. The CDR3 is 16 amino acids long, termini counted. The CDR3 loop is CASSSGQGHYEQYFGA.

The chain carries TRBV12-5 and TRBJ2-1, with 14 bases lining up with TRBD2. The CDR3 is made up of 15 amino acids. Losses at the gene ends were 6 bases for V and 7 bases for J; bases not matched to a gene: 5. The germline CDR1 and CDR2 sequences are LGHNT and FRNRAP. The CDR3 protein is CASGTSGRGRNEQFF. In DNA, the CDR3 is TGTGCTAGTGGGACTAGCGGGAGGGGGCGGAATGAGCAGTTCTTC.

The genes are TRBV28 and TRBJ2-1; a weak D match, TRBD2 (6 bases). Deletions cut 1 base from V and 6 bases from J, with 16 bases between. Looked up from germline, CDR1 is MDHEN and CDR2 is SYDVKM. The CDR3 sequence is 16 residues long. The chain's CDR3 is CASSLFPLQRANEQFF. The CDR3 nucleotides are TGTGCCAGCAGTTTATTTCCTCTTCAGCGGGCCAATGAGCAGTTCTTC.

The V gene is TRBV6-5, the J gene TRBJ2-3; weak D call: TRBD2 (5 bases). CDR1 and CDR2 from the germline V gene are MNHEY and SVGAGI. CDR3 length equals 16 residues. Trimming stripped 2 bases from V and 0 bases from J, with 12 bases between. CDR3 region: CASSYGTSSSTDTQYF. Written as DNA, the CDR3 is TGTGCCAGCAGTTACGGTACTAGTTCTAGCACAGATACGCAGTATTTT.

The gene calls are TRBV7-6 and TRBJ2-5, with TRBD2 identical over 7 bases. This CDR3 contains 14 residues. The V gene end was trimmed by 5 bases and the J gene end by 5 bases; junction bases not matched to a gene: 8. Per germline, CDR1 SGHVS and CDR2 FNYEAQ. The CDR3 coding sequence is TGTGCCAGCAGCCCCGGGACTATTGGGGAGACCCAGTACTTC. Protein: CASSPGTIGETQYF.

The chain employs TRBV7-2 and TRBJ2-1; D gene uncertain. The J call could be wrong; TRBJ2-5 is a better fit for the DNA end. This CDR3 contains 13 residues. Germline V gives CDR1 SGHTA, CDR2 FQGNSA. The CDR3 DNA reads TGTGCCAGCAGCTTGGTGGGTGGCGAGACCCAGTACTTC. As protein: CASSLVGGETQYF.

This clonotype was seen only a few times. Being one base from a much bigger clone, this may be a read error. This chain uses TRBV27 with TRBJ2-1; 10 bases are a match to TRBD2. The DNA end is a closer match to TRBJ2-7, so the J assignment may be wrong. CDR1 is MNHEY, CDR2 SMNVEV, per germline (reference sequence). The CDR3 spans 15 residues. In nucleotides, the CDR3 is TGTGCCAGCAGCCCAACTAGCGGGATAAGGAATGAGCAGTACTTC. This encodes CASSPTSGIRNEQYF.

Within the sample, this clonotype is medium-sized. The rearrangement joins TRBV7-2 to TRBJ2-5, with 10 bases aligning to TRBD1. CDR3 length: 14 amino acids. Trimming at V came to 5 bases and at J to 4 bases, leaving 4 bases not matched to a gene. Germline CDR1 reads SGHTA; CDR2 reads FQGNSA. The CDR3 reads CASSRDRGLETQYF. The CDR3, as DNA: TGTGCCAGCAGCCGGGACAGGGGTTTAGAGACCCAGTACTTC.

The chain couples TRBV7-3 to TRBJ2-3, with a tentative D call TRBD2 (6 bases). CDR3 length equals 16 residues. Germline CDR1 reads SGHTA; CDR2 reads FQGTGA. V lost 1 base and J 1 base, leaving 12 bases between the germline ends. The CDR3 bases are TGTGCCAGCAGCTTAAGAGGATCTAGCGGCACAGATACGCAGTATTTT. This gives the protein CASSLRGSSGTDTQYF.

CDR3 sequence (DNA): TGTGCCAGCAGCTTAGGTGTGCTCACTGAAGCTTTCTTT. It specifies CASSLGVLTEAFF. The V gene is TRBV7-9, the J gene TRBJ1-1; D is undetermined. V lost 1 base and J lost 4, with 7 bases in between. The V gene's germline CDR1 is SEHNR and CDR2 FQNEAQ (reference sequence). This CDR3 spans 13 amino acids. Supplemented by reference TRBV7-9 and TRBJ1-1, the full variable domain reads DTGVSQNPRHKITKRGQNVTFRCDPISEHNRLYWYRQTLGQGPEFLTYFQNEAQLEKSRLLSDRFSAERPKGSFSTLEIQRTEQGDSAMYLCASSLGVLTEAFFGQGTRLTVV.

The chain is built from TRBV7-2 and TRBJ2-3; TRBD1 is a possible D gene (6 bases). The J call may be faulty, since TRBJ1-1 better matches the DNA end. The CDR3 contains 12 residues. Germline lookup yields CDR1 SGHTA and CDR2 FQGNSA. CDR3 nucleotides: TGTGCCAGCAGCTGGGGGGACACGCCTGCTTTCTTT. Translation gives CASSWGDTPAFF.

The chain links TRBV27 to TRBJ2-7, with 14 positions matching TRBD2. Unmatched junction bases numbered 7, after V lost 5 bases and J lost 10 bases. The germline V gene has CDR1 MNHEY and CDR2 SMNVEV (reference sequence). The CDR3 is 14 residues long. The chain's CDR3 is CASSLGTSGSDQYF. CDR3 coding DNA: TGTGCCAGCAGTCTGGGGACTAGCGGGAGCGATCAGTACTTC.

This clonotype turned up a few times. As DNA, the CDR3 is TGTGCCAGCAGAGGCCGGCCTGGGACTAGCGGGATCTCCTACAATGAGCAGTTCTTC. Encoded protein: CASRGRPGTSGISYNEQFF. V usage is TRBV12-3 or TRBV12-4 and J usage is TRBJ2-1; 13 bases are shared with TRBD2. V lost 6 bases and J lost 0; bases outside the gene matches: 11. The CDR3 sequence is 19 residues long.

The genes are TRBV7-6 and TRBJ2-3; a weak D match, TRBD1 (6 bases). The germline V gene encodes CDR1 SGHVS and CDR2 FNYEAQ. V lost 1 base to trimming and J lost 6 bases, with 11 bases between them. This CDR3 is built from 14 residues. The CDR3: CASSLGPQGDTQYF. In DNA form, the CDR3 reads TGTGCCAGCAGCTTAGGGCCGCAGGGGGATACGCAGTATTTT.

Comment on this clonotype: With a much larger clone just one base away, this may be a read error. The V call is TRBV28, the J call TRBJ2-3, with 8 bases that match TRBD1. Judging by the DNA end, TRBJ2-7 fits better; the J call may be wrong. The germline CDR1 and CDR2 sequences are MDHEN and SYDVKM. The CDR3 consists of 13 residues. The CDR3 region is CATVGQGAAEQYF. CDR3 coding DNA: TGTGCCACCGTGGGGCAGGGGGCAGCTGAGCAGTACTTC.

V and J are TRBV10-2 and TRBJ2-1; D may be TRBD1 or TRBD2 (5 bases each). From germline, CDR1 is WSHSY and CDR2 SAAADI. The CDR3 is 16 amino acids. Trimming took off 3 bases at V and 2 bases at J, with 14 bases between the two ends. CDR3 residues: CASSELRGYTYNEQFF. CDR3 coding DNA: TGCGCCAGCAGTGAACTTCGGGGCTATACCTACAATGAGCAGTTCTTC.

In this sample, this clonotype turned up once. The rearrangement uses TRBV28 and TRBJ2-6; no clear D gene. The J call is uncertain, as TRBJ2-7 better fits the DNA end. The CDR3 covers 14 residues. Germline V gene lookup returns CDR1 MDHEN and CDR2 SYDVKM. CDR3 region: CASSLRVRTYEQYF. CDR3 bases: TGTGCCAGCAGTTTAAGGGTTAGAACCTACGAGCAGTACTTC.

This chain links TRBV7-9 with TRBJ1-6; D call uncertain. V lost 6 bases to trimming and J lost 10 bases, with 10 bases between them. Germline-derived CDR1 and CDR2 are SEHNR and FQNEAQ (reference sequence). The CDR3 runs 12 residues. The CDR3, as DNA: TGTGCCAGCAGTCACTTGGAATCACCCCTCCACTTT. Translating it yields CASSHLESPLHF.

Regarding this clonotype: Here the CDR3 omits its conserved ending phenylalanine or tryptophan, so a read error is the likely source. The limits of the CDR3 on the DNA are not certain, so only TCRdb's listed CDR3 is given. The gene calls are TRBV7-2 and TRBJ2-6; TRBD2 is the table's D call and was not checked against the DNA. The CDR3 sequence runs 20 residues, both termini included. Per the germline V gene, CDR1 is SGHTA and CDR2 is FQGNSA. Here the CDR3 reads CASSLLLAGGESVLEQYFGA.